This TCR beta chain is from a study of T cells expressing NK-cell markers. As for the study in general: Just one sequenced donor of eight was HCMV-seronegative, while seven were seropositive. Points from the study as a whole: Six donors carried dominant NKG2C+ clonotypes that made up roughly 1.0-7.0% of their CD8+ T cells. A handful of donors showed these clonotypes also leading the CD3+CD56-NKG2C+ fraction.

Turning to this clonotype: The antigen is undetermined.

This CDR3 has 15 amino acids. CDR1 SQVTM and CDR2 ANQGSEA come from the germline V gene. TCRdb reprocessed the 5' RACE reads; each CDR3 protein has one entry and no DNA is given. This sample contains 300,000 to 500,000 distinct CDR3 sequences. The clonotype comes from a woman aged 45-65 years in good health. Sequenced sample: blood T cells: a sorted CD56 or NKG2C T cell subset, CD4+ or CD8+ T cells, or bulk PBMC T cells (not recorded which). The chain uses TRBV29-1 and TRBJ1-1. Here the CDR3 reads CSVETSVLQNTEAFF.